The 8 T cell receptor beta chains below all came from one sample that was sequenced in a study of cytomegalovirus exposure and HLA in healthy donors. The PCR contained 60 Vbeta and 13 Jbeta primers. TCRdb's table, derived via immunoSEQ multiplex PCR, lists solely in-frame clones and lacks some. The sample includes roughly 160,000 clones, 80% of them seen just once. The sample comprised PBMCs. These receptors were taken from a man between 18 and 29 years old in good health and CMV-seropositive.

CDR3 protein: CASSPGLSPTGEQFF. The DNA for the CDR3 is TGCGCCAGCAGCCCAGGACTTTCCCCGACGGGTGAGCAGTTCTTC. The chain is built from TRBV5-1 and TRBJ2-1; tentative D call: TRBD2 (5 bases). Germline loops: CDR1 SGHRS, CDR2 YFSETQ. The CDR3 runs 15 residues. V lost 4 bases and J 9 bases, leaving 20 bases between the germline ends.

The V call is TRBV6-1, the J call TRBJ2-1, with D perhaps matching TRBD2 (5 bases). There are 13 residues in the CDR3. The germline V gene encodes CDR1 MNHNS and CDR2 SASEGT. Trimming cost V 10 bases and J 5 bases, with 15 bases left between them. CDR3 nucleotides: TGTGCCACCTCTACCCTGAGGGACAATGAGCAGTTCTTC. Amino acid sequence: CATSTLRDNEQFF.

The chain joins TRBV7-8 to TRBJ1-1, with a possible D match to TRBD1 (5 bases). The ends were cut back, 5 bases at V and 4 bases at J, with 11 bases in the middle. Germline V lookup: CDR1 SGHVS, CDR2 FQNEAQ. This CDR3 comprises 13 residues. The CDR3 spells CASSIQVGTEAFF. The CDR3 coding sequence is TGTGCCAGCAGCATACAGGTTGGCACTGAAGCTTTCTTT. The variable domain in full, completed from reference TRBV7-8 and TRBJ1-1, reads GAGVSQSPRYKVAKRGQDVALRCDPISGHVSLFWYQQALGQGPEFLTYFQNEAQLDKSGLPSDRFFAERPEGSVSTLKIQRTQQEDSAVYLCASSIQVGTEAFFGQGTRLTVV.

The CDR3 bases are TGTGCCATCAAGGATTACGAGACAGGGGCTTTCTTT. Protein: CAIKDYETGAFF. J is TRBJ1-1 and V is TRBV10-3, with 7 bases identical to TRBD1. The CDR3 covers 12 residues. V dropped 7 bases and J dropped 11; count of bases not matched to a gene: 10. Germline loops: CDR1 ENHRY, CDR2 SYGVKD.

This clone turned up a few times. Here the CDR3 reads CASSGNTLLAHFDNEQFF. The CDR3 DNA reads as TGTGCCAGCAGTGGAAATACTTTACTAGCGCATTTCGACAATGAGCAGTTCTTC. V gene TRBV25-1 combines with J gene TRBJ2-1; TRBD2 aligns across 7 bases. The J segment lost 5 bases and the V segment lost 4 bases, leaving 17 bases of the junction unmatched. This CDR3 has 18 amino acids. CDR1 and CDR2 from the germline V gene are MGHDK and SYGVNS. Based on the CDR3 plus reference TRBV25-1 and TRBJ2-1, the full variable domain is EADIYQTPRYLVIGTGKKITLECSQTMGHDKMYWYQQDPGMELHLIHYSYGVNSTEKGDLSSESTVSRIRTEHFPLTLESARPSHTSQYLCASSGNTLLAHFDNEQFFGPGTRLTVL.

This clone has only a few counts. This chain's CDR3 is CASSLGGGLTDTQYF. The CDR3 region has the DNA TGTGCCAGCAGCTTAGGGGGGGGGTTAACAGATACGCAGTATTTT. The V call is TRBV11-2, the J call TRBJ2-3; TRBD2 matches at 7 bases. Germline assignment: CDR1 SGHAT and CDR2 FQNNGV. The CDR3 has 15 residues. V was pared by 1 base and J by 3 bases, with 4 bases of the junction left unmatched.

The V gene is TRBV18, the J gene TRBJ2-5, with D tentatively TRBD1 (5 bases). CDR1 is KGHSH and CDR2 is LQKENI in the germline V gene. Trimming removed 3 bases from V and 4 bases from J, with 9 bases in between. The CDR3 runs to 13 residues. The CDR3 DNA follows: TGTGCCAGCTCACCCAGTCAGGGAGAGACCCAGTACTTC. Translation: CASSPSQGETQYF.

The chain links TRBV7-2 to TRBJ2-7; 13 positions agree with TRBD2. The CDR3 contains 17 residues. Germline lookup yields CDR1 SGHTA and CDR2 FQGNSA. Trimming took 4 bases from V and 4 from J; bases not matched to a gene: 10. CDR3 DNA sequence: TGTGCCAGCAGCTCCCCGACTAGCGGGAGGTTAGGTTACGAGCAGTACTTC. This translates into CASSSPTSGRLGYEQYF.